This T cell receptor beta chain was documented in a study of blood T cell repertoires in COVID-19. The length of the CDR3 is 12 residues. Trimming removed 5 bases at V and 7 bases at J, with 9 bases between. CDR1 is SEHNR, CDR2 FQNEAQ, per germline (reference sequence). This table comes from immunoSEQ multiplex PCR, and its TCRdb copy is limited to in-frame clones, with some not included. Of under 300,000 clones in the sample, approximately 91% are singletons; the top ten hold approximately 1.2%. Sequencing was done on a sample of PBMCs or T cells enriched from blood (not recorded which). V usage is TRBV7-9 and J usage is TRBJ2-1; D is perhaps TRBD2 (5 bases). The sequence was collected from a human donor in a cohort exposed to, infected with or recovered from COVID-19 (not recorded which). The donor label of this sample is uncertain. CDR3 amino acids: CASSHTGNEQFF. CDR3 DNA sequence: TGTGCCAGCAGCCATACGGGAAATGAGCAGTTCTTC.